This T cell receptor beta chain came from a study of identical twins. Whole-study results and caveats: Modeled out-of-frame TCR alpha sharing in monozygotic twins fell below observed levels. Weaker excess twin sharing was seen among beta out-of-frame sequences.

Carrying unique molecular identifiers, the cDNA also gained a universal primer site through template switching. TCRdb ran MiXCR on the 5' RACE reads and lists one entry per CDR3 protein. The table lists approximately 600,000 distinct CDR3 sequences, under 8.5% of them singletons. As to this clonotype: Its antigen is as yet unknown.

The CDR3 sequence is 16 residues long. The ends were cut back, 0 bases at V and 7 bases at J, with 14 bases in the middle. Germline CDR1 is SGHRS and CDR2 is YFSETQ. The same specimen was also included in a second study, on yellow fever vaccine responses in identical twins.

The chain employs TRBV5-1 and TRBJ1-6; D is possibly TRBD1 (5 bases). The sequenced sample was PBMCs. The clonotype was recovered from a woman under 30 in good health. CDR3 loop: CASSLASGVLNSPLHF. In DNA, the CDR3 is TGCGCCAGCAGCTTGGCTTCGGGGGTTTTGAATTCACCCCTCCACTTT.